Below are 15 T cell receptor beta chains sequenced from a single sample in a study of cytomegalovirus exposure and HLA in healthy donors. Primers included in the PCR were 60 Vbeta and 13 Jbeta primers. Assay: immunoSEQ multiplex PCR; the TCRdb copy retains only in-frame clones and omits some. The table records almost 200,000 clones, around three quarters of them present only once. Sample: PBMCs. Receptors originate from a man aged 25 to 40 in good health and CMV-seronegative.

CDR3 nucleotide sequence: TGCGCCAGCAGCTACGGACAAAACTATGGCTACACCTTC. Protein: CASSYGQNYGYTF. V gene TRBV5-1 combines with J gene TRBJ1-2; a possible D gene is TRBD1 (5 bases). Looked up from germline, CDR1 is SGHRS and CDR2 is YFSETQ. CDR3 size: 13 residues. Trimming shortened V by 3 bases and J by 2 bases, and 8 bases separated the two germline ends.

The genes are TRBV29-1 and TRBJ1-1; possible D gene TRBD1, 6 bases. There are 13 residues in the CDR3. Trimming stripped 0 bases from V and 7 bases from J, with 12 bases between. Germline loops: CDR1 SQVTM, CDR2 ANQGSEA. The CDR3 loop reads CSVEDPGHGEAFF. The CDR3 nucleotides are TGCAGCGTTGAAGACCCGGGACACGGTGAAGCTTTCTTT.

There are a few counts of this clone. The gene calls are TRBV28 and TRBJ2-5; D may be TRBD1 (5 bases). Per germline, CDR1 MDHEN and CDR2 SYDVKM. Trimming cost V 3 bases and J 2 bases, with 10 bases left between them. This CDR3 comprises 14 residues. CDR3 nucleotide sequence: TGTGCCAGCAGTTTTTTACAGGAGCAAGAGACCCAGTACTTC. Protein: CASSFLQEQETQYF.

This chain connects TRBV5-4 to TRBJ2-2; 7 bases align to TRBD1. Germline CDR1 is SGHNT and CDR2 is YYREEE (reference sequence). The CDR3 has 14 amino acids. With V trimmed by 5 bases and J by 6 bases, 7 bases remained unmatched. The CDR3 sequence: CASRRQGVSGELFF. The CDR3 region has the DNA TGTGCCAGCAGAAGACAGGGCGTCTCCGGGGAGCTGTTTTTT. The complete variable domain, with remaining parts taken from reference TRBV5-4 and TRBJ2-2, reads ETGVTQSPTHLIKTRGQQVTLRCSSQSGHNTVSWYQQALGQGPQFIFQYYREEENGRGNFPPRFSGLQFPNYSSELNVNALELDDSALYLCASRRQGVSGELFFGEGSRLTVL.

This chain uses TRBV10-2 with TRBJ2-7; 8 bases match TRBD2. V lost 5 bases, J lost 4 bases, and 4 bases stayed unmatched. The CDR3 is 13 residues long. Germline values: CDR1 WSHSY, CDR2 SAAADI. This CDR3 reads CASSSGRRYEQYF. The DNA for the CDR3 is TGCGCCAGCAGTAGCGGGAGACGGTACGAGCAGTACTTC.

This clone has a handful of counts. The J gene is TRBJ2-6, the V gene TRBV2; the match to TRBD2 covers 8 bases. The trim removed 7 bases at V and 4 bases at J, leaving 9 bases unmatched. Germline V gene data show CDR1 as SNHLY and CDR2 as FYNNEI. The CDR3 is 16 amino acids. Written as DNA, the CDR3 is TGTGCCAGCACTCGGGAGGGCCAGAAAGGGGCCAACGTCCTGACTTTC. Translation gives CASTREGQKGANVLTF.

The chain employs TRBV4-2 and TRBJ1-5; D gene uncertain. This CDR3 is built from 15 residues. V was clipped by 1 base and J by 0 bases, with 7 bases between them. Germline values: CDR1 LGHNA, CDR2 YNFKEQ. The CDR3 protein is CASSQVLASNQPQHF. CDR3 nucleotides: TGTGCCAGCAGCCAAGTTTTGGCTAGCAATCAGCCCCAGCATTTT.

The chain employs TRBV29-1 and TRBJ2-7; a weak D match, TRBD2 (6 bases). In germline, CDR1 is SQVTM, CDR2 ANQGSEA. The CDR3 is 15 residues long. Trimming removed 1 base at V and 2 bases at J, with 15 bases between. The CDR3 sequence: CSVEAWEDPTYEQYF. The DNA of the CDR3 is TGCAGCGTTGAAGCCTGGGAGGACCCTACCTACGAGCAGTACTTC.

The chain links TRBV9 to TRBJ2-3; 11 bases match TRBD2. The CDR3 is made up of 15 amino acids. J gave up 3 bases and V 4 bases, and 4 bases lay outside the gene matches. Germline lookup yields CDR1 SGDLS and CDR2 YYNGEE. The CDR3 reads CASSLAGGSTDTQYF. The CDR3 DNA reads TGTGCCAGCAGCCTAGCGGGAGGTTCTACAGATACGCAGTATTTT. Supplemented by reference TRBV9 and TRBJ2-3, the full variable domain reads DSGVTQTPKHLITATGQRVTLRCSPRSGDLSVYWYQQSLDQGLQFLIQYYNGEERAKGNILERFSAQQFPDLHSELNLSSLELGDSALYFCASSLAGGSTDTQYFGPGTRLTVL.

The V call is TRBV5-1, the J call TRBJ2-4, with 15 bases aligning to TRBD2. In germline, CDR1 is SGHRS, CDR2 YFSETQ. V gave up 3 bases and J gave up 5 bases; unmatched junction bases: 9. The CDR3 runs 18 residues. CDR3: CASSSGLAGGLMENIQYF. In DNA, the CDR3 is TGCGCCAGCAGCTCTGGACTAGCGGGAGGGCTAATGGAAAACATTCAGTACTTC.

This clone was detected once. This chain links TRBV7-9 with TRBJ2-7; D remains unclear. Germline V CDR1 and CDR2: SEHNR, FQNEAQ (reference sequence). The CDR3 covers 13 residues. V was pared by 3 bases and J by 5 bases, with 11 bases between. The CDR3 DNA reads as TGTGCCAGCAGCTTCAGAAGTGCGGACGAGCAGTACTTC. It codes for CASSFRSADEQYF.

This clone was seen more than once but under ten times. This chain's CDR3 is CSVSGAGVSNEQFF. The DNA for the CDR3 is TGCAGCGTTTCGGGGGCGGGAGTGAGCAATGAGCAGTTCTTC. This chain links TRBV29-1 with TRBJ2-1; possibly TRBD2 for D (7 bases). CDR1 is SQVTM, CDR2 ANQGSEA, per germline. V shed 5 bases and J shed 6 bases, with 17 bases lying between them. This CDR3 contains 14 residues.

The chain's CDR3 is CASSFSGTGVRSYTF. DNA for the CDR3: TGTGCCAGCAGTTTTTCCGGGACAGGGGTCAGGAGCTACACCTTC. V is TRBV6-5 and J is TRBJ1-2; 10 nucleotides match TRBD1. Germline CDR1 MNHEY, CDR2 SVGAGI. The CDR3 is 15 residues long. V was pared by 4 bases and J by 9 bases, with 11 bases of the junction left unmatched.

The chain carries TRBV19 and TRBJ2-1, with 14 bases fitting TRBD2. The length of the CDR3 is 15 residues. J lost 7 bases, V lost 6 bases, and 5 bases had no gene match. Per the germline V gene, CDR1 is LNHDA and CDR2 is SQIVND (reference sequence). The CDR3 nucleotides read TGTGCCAGTAGCTATAGGACTAGCGGGAGGAATGAGCAGTTCTTC. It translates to CASSYRTSGRNEQFF.

CDR3 DNA sequence: TGTGCCAGCAGACCTATTGACAGGGGCCGACAAGCTTTCTTT. This codes for CASRPIDRGRQAFF. The chain is built from TRBV6-5 and TRBJ1-1; 8 bases map to TRBD1. J gave up 9 bases and V 6 bases, and 12 bases lay outside the gene matches. CDR1 MNHEY and CDR2 SVGAGI come from the germline V gene. The CDR3 has 14 amino acids.